This T cell receptor beta chain is drawn from a study of response to subunit inactivated influenza vaccine. Study-wide results and caveats: Every seasonal influenza vaccination brings in few new T cells, the authors suggested.

Remarks on this clonotype: Its antigen remains unidentified.

TCRdb fed the RT-PCR reads into MiXCR, producing one record per CDR3 protein. This sample yields 590,000 or so distinct CDR3 sequences, of which around 15% are seen a single time; 7.5% to 8% belongs to the top ten. Germline loops: CDR1 KGHDR, CDR2 SFDVKD. The length of the CDR3 is 15 residues. Trimming at V came to 2 bases and at J to 5 bases, leaving 5 bases not matched to a gene. The chain combines TRBV24-1 with TRBJ2-1, with 7 positions matching TRBD2. Sequenced here: PBMCs from blood, sampled approximately 15 days before vaccination. The source is a man aged 45-65 years who received an inactivated influenza vaccine. The CDR3 sequence is CATSDSGLADNEQFF. The CDR3 DNA sequence: TGTGCCACCAGTGATTCAGGGCTAGCGGACAATGAGCAGTTCTTC.